The sequence of this TCR beta chain was determined in a study of shared clonotypes between healthy human individuals. The CDR3 length is 12 residues. The ends were cut back, 5 bases at V and 8 bases at J, with 13 bases in the middle. Germline CDR1 reads SGHDT; CDR2 reads YYEEEE. Study outcomes and limitations: Sequencing depth was expected to influence donor clonotype sharing.

TCRdb's copy holds only in-frame clones and misses some; the assay was immunoSEQ multiplex PCR. This sample has millions of clones, with approximately 94% found just once. About this clone itself: Its antigen is currently unknown.

The chain is built from TRBV5-6 and TRBJ1-2; D gene uncertain. The origin of this receptor is a man younger than 35 in good health. Sequenced: naive CD4+ T cells sorted from blood. Subset specified: CD45RA+ positively selected. CDR3 DNA: TGTGCCAGCAGGTTTGCTCGTGAGGGCTACACCTTC. Amino acid sequence: CASRFAREGYTF.